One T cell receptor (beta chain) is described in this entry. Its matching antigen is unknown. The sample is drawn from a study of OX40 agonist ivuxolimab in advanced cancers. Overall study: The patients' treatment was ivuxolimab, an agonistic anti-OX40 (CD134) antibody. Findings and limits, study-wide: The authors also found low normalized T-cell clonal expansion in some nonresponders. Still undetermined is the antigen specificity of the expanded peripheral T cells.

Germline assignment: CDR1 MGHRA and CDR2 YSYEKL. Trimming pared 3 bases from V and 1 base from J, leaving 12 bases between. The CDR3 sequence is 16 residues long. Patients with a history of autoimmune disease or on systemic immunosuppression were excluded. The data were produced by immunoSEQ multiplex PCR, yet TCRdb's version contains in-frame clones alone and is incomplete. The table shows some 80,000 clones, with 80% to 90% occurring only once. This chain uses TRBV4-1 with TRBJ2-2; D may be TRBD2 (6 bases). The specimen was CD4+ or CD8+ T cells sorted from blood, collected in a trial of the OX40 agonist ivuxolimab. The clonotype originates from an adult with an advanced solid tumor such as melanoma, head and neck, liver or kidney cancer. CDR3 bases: TGCGCCAGCAGCCATCTCTTGGGGGGGAACACCGGGGAGCTGTTTTTT. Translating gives CASSHLLGGNTGELFF.